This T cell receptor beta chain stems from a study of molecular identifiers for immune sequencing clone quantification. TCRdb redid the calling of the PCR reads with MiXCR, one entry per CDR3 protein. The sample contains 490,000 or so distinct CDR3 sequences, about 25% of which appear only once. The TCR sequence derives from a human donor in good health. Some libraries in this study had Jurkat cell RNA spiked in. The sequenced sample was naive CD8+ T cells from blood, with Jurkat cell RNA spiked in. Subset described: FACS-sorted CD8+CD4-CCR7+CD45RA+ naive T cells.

As DNA, the CDR3 is TGTGCCAGCAGTGAAGACCCGGGCCTTAATTCACCCCTCCACTTT. Protein sequence: CASSEDPGLNSPLHF. The genes are TRBV2 and TRBJ1-6; the D is unclear. The CDR3 extends over 15 amino acids. The germline CDR1 and CDR2 sequences are SNHLY and FYNNEI. V gave up 1 base and J gave up 6 bases, with 10 bases separating them.